This TCR beta chain appears in the sequencing data of a study of cytomegalovirus exposure and HLA in healthy donors. Overall study results and limits: CMV serostatus was the sole immune exposure information available. Links to common viral pathogens appeared, in a later analysis, for several of the most significant clusters. High specificity and sensitivity for cytomegalovirus status were reported for the classifier. Across donors, sequencing depth was assumed by presence/absence analyses to be roughly uniform.

The germline V and J ends were trimmed by 3 bases and 3 bases, with 8 bases remaining between them. The CDR3 spans 13 residues. In germline, CDR1 is KGHSH, CDR2 LQKENI. A multiplex PCR was run with 60 Vbeta primers and 13 Jbeta primers. Measured with immunoSEQ multiplex PCR; TCRdb has only the in-frame clones, and not every one. Of some 130,000 clones listed, 78% were seen once; the top ten hold about 1.6%. Concerning this clone itself: Its target is unknown.

The origin of this receptor is a woman younger than 35 in good health and CMV-seronegative. Sequenced: PBMCs. The chain couples TRBV18 to TRBJ1-1; no definite D call. CDR3 in DNA: TGTGCCAGCTCACCGGTACGGGACACTGAAGCTTTCTTT. Translating it yields CASSPVRDTEAFF.